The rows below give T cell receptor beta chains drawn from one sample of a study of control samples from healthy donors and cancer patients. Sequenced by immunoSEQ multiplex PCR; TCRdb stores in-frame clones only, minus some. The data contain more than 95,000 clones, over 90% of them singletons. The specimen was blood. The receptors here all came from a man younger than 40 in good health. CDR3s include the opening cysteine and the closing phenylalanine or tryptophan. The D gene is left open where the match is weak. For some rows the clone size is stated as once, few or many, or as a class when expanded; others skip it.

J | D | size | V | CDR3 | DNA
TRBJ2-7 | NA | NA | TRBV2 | CASKEGGGLLEQYF | TGTGCCAGCAAGGAGGGCGGAGGGCTGCTCGAGCAGTACTTC
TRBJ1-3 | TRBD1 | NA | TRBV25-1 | CASSKQGLSGNTIYF | TGTGCCAGCAGTAAACAGGGGCTCTCTGGAAACACCATATATTTT
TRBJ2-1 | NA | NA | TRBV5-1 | CASSLDSVANNEQFF | TGCGCCAGCAGCTTGGACAGCGTCGCTAACAATGAGCAGTTCTTC
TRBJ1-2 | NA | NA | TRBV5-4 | CASSLVYYGYTF | TGTGCCAGCAGCCTCGTCTACTATGGCTACACCTTC
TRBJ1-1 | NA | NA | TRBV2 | CASRGWNTEAFF | TGTGCCAGCCGGGGGTGGAACACTGAAGCTTTCTTT
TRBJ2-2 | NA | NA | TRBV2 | CASSLGRNTGELFF | TGTGCCAGCAGCCTCGGACGGAACACCGGGGAGCTGTTTTTT
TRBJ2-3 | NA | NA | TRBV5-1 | CASSFGGVETDTQYF | TGCGCCAGCAGCTTTGGCGGGGTAGAGACAGATACGCAGTATTTT
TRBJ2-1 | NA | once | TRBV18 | CASSPESLSGEQFF | TGTGCCAGCTCACCCGAATCCCTGTCGGGTGAGCAGTTCTTC
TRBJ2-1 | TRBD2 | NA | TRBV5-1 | CASSPVPAGNNEQFF | TGCGCCAGCAGCCCGGTCCCAGCGGGGAATAATGAGCAGTTCTTC
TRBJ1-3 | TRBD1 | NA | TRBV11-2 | CASSSGTGGTIYF | TGTGCCAGCAGCTCCGGGACAGGCGGCACCATATATTTT
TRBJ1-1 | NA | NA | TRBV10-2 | CASSDGPVNTEAFF | TGCGCCAGCAGCGACGGGCCGGTGAACACTGAAGCTTTCTTT